The 6 T cell receptor beta chains below were found in one sample sequenced in a study of T cells after yellow fever vaccination. TCRdb reanalysed the 5' RACE reads using MiXCR and keeps one entry per CDR3 protein. The sample has about 140,000 distinct CDR3 sequences; roughly 6.7% are singletons. Here the sequenced sample was CD4+ T cells sorted from PBMCs, taken 10 days after the yellow fever booster vaccination. Receptor source: a young man who received the YFV17D yellow fever vaccine.

This clonotype was seen many times. The rearrangement joins TRBV13 to TRBJ2-7, with D perhaps TRBD2 (5 bases). CDR3 size: 15 residues. Germline V CDR1 and CDR2: PRHDT, FYEKMQ (reference sequence). V lost 2 bases to trimming and J lost 7 bases, with 18 bases between them. DNA for the CDR3: TGTGCCAGCAGCTTATCGACGGCGGTTACGGGGGAGCAGTACTTC. Its protein product is CASSLSTAVTGEQYF.

This clonotype was detected ten times or more. This chain uses TRBV19 with TRBJ2-7; no reliable D call. Trimming cost V 3 bases and J 3 bases, with 15 bases left between them. Looked up from germline, CDR1 is LNHDA and CDR2 is SQIVND (reference sequence). This CDR3 has 15 amino acids. The CDR3 DNA follows: TGTGCCAGTAGTATCGCGGACCAGGCCTACTACGAGCAGTACTTC. Encoded protein: CASSIADQAYYEQYF.

This clonotype occurred many times. CDR3 DNA: TGTGCCAGCAGCCAAGACAGGACAAGCTTGAACGAGCAGTACTTC. Translating it yields CASSQDRTSLNEQYF. The chain carries TRBV4-2 and TRBJ2-7, with D possibly matching TRBD1 (5 bases). This CDR3 region has 15 residues. The germline gives CDR1 LGHNA, CDR2 YNFKEQ. V was clipped by 0 bases and J by 5 bases, with 14 bases between them.

This clonotype was recorded at least ten times. The genes are TRBV5-1 and TRBJ2-3, with D possibly called TRBD1 or TRBD2 (5 bases each). The CDR3 extends over 15 amino acids. The germline V gene has CDR1 SGHRS and CDR2 YFSETQ. Trimming stripped 2 bases from V and 6 bases from J, with 16 bases between. DNA for the CDR3: TGCGCCAGCAGCTTACCTAGCACAGGCGGCGATACGCAGTATTTT. Its protein product is CASSLPSTGGDTQYF.

This chain joins TRBV18 and TRBJ2-7, with 9 bases that match TRBD1. Germline loops: CDR1 KGHSH, CDR2 LQKENI. The CDR3 contains 14 residues. With V trimmed by 3 bases and J by 5 bases, 5 bases remained unmatched. This CDR3 reads CASSPLGQGDEQYF. The CDR3 nucleotides read TGTGCCAGCTCACCGCTGGGACAGGGAGACGAGCAGTACTTC.

The chain combines TRBV5-1 with TRBJ2-5, with unresolved D. Germline V gene sequence: CDR1 SGHRS, CDR2 YFSETQ. CDR3 size: 11 residues. V dropped 5 bases and J dropped 2 bases, with 4 bases sitting between them. The CDR3 sequence is CASRAQETQYF. As DNA, the CDR3 is TGCGCCAGCAGGGCTCAAGAGACCCAGTACTTC.